This TCR beta chain was identified during a study of Ad26.COV2.S vaccination and SARS-CoV-2 variants. About the research overall: Donor got 5x10^10 or 1x10^11 viral particles of Ad26.COV2.S.

Whole-study findings and limits: Quantification of TCR breadth and depth may have yielded underestimates of total T cell responses.

Treatment meaning: some 20 received Ad26.COV2.S at low or high dose, single or two shots; five or six received placebo; per-sample allocation not given. The samples date from day 63 after the first vaccine or placebo injection. The donor was a Boston adult aged 18-55 years. In the vaccine, an Ad26 vector expressed the SARS-CoV-2 spike of the Wuhan strain. V lost 3 bases to trimming and J lost 0 bases, with 17 bases between them. The CDR3 contains 17 residues. The germline CDR1 and CDR2 sequences are KGHSH and LQKENI. Sequencing was performed with immunoSEQ multiplex PCR; in TCRdb, only in-frame clones are kept and a portion is missing. The sample includes about 480,000 clones, 87% of them seen just once. A remark on this clone: Its antigen is undetermined.

This chain connects TRBV18 to TRBJ1-1; D is unclear. This specimen consisted of peripheral blood, obtained in a trial of Ad26.COV2.S vaccine versus placebo. The receptor comes from a person between 18 and 65 years old who received the Ad26.COV2.S COVID-19 vaccine or a placebo. For the CDR3, the DNA is TGTGCCAGCTCACCGCTCGACGTCACCCTCATGAACACTGAAGCTTTCTTT. Protein sequence: CASSPLDVTLMNTEAFF.